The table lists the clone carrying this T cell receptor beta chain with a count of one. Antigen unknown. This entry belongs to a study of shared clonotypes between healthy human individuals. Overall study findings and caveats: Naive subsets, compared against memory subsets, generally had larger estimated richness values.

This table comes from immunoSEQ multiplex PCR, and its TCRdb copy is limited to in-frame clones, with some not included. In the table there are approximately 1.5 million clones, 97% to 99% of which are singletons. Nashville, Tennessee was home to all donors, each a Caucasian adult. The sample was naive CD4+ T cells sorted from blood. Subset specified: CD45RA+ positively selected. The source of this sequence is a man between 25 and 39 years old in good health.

The CDR3 sequence is CASSTDRTNEQFF. CDR3 nucleotide sequence: TGTGCCAGCAGCACCGACAGAACCAATGAGCAGTTCTTC. The chain links TRBV5-4 to TRBJ2-1; possible D gene TRBD1, 5 bases. V lost 4 bases and J lost 6, with 11 bases in between. CDR3 size: 13 residues. Looked up from germline, CDR1 is SGHNT and CDR2 is YYREEE (reference sequence). Full variable domain (remainder filled in from reference TRBV5-4 and TRBJ2-1): ETGVTQSPTHLIKTRGQQVTLRCSSQSGHNTVSWYQQALGQGPQFIFQYYREEENGRGNFPPRFSGLQFPNYSSELNVNALELDDSALYLCASSTDRTNEQFFGPGTRLTVL.